This T cell receptor (beta chain) derives from a study of blood T cell repertoires in COVID-19. The CDR3 consists of 14 residues. Method: immunoSEQ multiplex PCR; TCRdb's copy keeps in-frame clones and lacks some. The profile shows around 100,000 clones, about 89% of them singletons. The sample comprised peripheral blood. The rearrangement links TRBV21-1 to TRBJ1-2. TRBV21-1 constitutes a pseudogene. The clonotype comes from a man in his forties with acute or convalescent COVID-19. The CDR3 nucleotides are TGTGCCAGCAGTACCGCGGGGGGGAAGTATGGCTACACCTTC. Its translation: CASSTAGGKYGYTF.